One and the same sample provided the 24 T cell receptor beta chains below, sequenced in a study of cytomegalovirus exposure and HLA in healthy donors. Use of 60 Vbeta and 13 Jbeta primers characterized the PCR. Here immunoSEQ multiplex PCR was the method, and the copy in TCRdb shows in-frame clones only, minus some. The table records roughly 170,000 clones, around 80% of them present only once. Sequences were obtained from PBMCs. The receptors stem from a woman in her 50s in good health and CMV-seropositive.

This sequence joins TRBV10-3 and TRBJ1-5, with 10 bases that match TRBD1. Looked up from germline, CDR1 is ENHRY and CDR2 is SYGVKD. This CDR3 comprises 16 residues. The junction had 3 bases not matched to a gene; V was cut back by 4 bases and J by 0 bases. This CDR3 reads CAISAGQGNSNQPQHF. As DNA, the CDR3 is TGTGCCATCAGTGCGGGACAGGGGAATAGCAATCAGCCCCAGCATTTT.

This sequence joins TRBV18 and TRBJ1-1, with D possibly matching TRBD1 (6 bases). The CDR3 runs 13 residues. Germline CDR1 and CDR2: KGHSH and LQKENI. The V gene lost 8 bases and the J gene lost 3 bases, with 13 bases spanning the gap. The chain's CDR3 is CASHRAGDTEAFF. CDR3 in DNA: TGTGCCAGCCACAGGGCAGGGGACACTGAAGCTTTCTTT. Using reference TRBV18 and TRBJ1-1 for the parts outside the CDR3, the full variable domain is NAGVMQNPRHLVRRRGQEARLRCSPMKGHSHVYWYRQLPEEGLKFMVYLQKENIIDESGMPKERFSAEFPKEGPSILRIQQVVRGDSAAYFCASHRAGDTEAFFGQGTRLTVV.

The CDR3 bases are TGTGCCAGCAGCGTAGCTAGCGGGCGGGAGACCCAGTACTTC. Translated, it gives CASSVASGRETQYF. The genes are TRBV9 and TRBJ2-5; the match to TRBD2 covers 8 bases. J lost 5 bases, V lost 0 bases, and 3 bases had no gene match. Germline V CDR1 and CDR2: SGDLS, YYNGEE. The CDR3 consists of 14 residues.

The chain links TRBV7-9 to TRBJ1-1; no clear D gene. The germline V gene encodes CDR1 SEHNR and CDR2 FQNEAQ (reference sequence). With 3 bases removed from V and 0 bases from J, the gap between germline ends came to 8 bases. This CDR3 is 14 amino acids long. In nucleotides, the CDR3 is TGTGCCAGCAGCTTGGCGGAAATGAACACTGAAGCTTTCTTT. Residues: CASSLAEMNTEAFF. Together with reference TRBV7-9 and TRBJ1-1, the CDR3 gives the full variable domain: DTGVSQNPRHKITKRGQNVTFRCDPISEHNRLYWYRQTLGQGPEFLTYFQNEAQLEKSRLLSDRFSAERPKGSFSTLEIQRTEQGDSAMYLCASSLAEMNTEAFFGQGTRLTVV.

The CDR3 region is CASSKCGREKYNEQFF. In DNA, the CDR3 is TGTGCCAGCAGCAAATGCGGGCGGGAGAAATACAATGAGCAGTTCTTC. The chain couples TRBV21-1 to TRBJ2-1; the tabulated D call, TRBD2, remains unverified against the DNA. TRBV21-1 is a pseudogene segment. CDR3 length: 16 amino acids.

The chain carries TRBV6-1 and TRBJ2-7; D ambiguous. From germline, CDR1 is MNHNS and CDR2 SASEGT. The CDR3 is 12 amino acids. Trimming shortened V by 4 bases and J by 5 bases, and 9 bases separated the two germline ends. The CDR3 reads CASSGYTDEQYF. The CDR3 region has the DNA TGTGCCAGCAGTGGTTACACCGACGAGCAGTACTTC.

This clone has a single count. The V call is TRBV9, the J call TRBJ1-1; D is uncertain. This CDR3 spans 13 amino acids. CDR1 is SGDLS, CDR2 YYNGEE, per germline. V was clipped by 5 bases and J by 0 bases, with 8 bases between them. The CDR3 loop is CASRAVMNTEAFF. CDR3 DNA: TGTGCCAGCAGGGCCGTTATGAACACTGAAGCTTTCTTT. Variable domain in full (rest from reference TRBV9 and TRBJ1-1): DSGVTQTPKHLITATGQRVTLRCSPRSGDLSVYWYQQSLDQGLQFLIQYYNGEERAKGNILERFSAQQFPDLHSELNLSSLELGDSALYFCASRAVMNTEAFFGQGTRLTVV.

V is TRBV5-1 and J is TRBJ1-2; D unclear. Looked up from germline, CDR1 is SGHRS and CDR2 is YFSETQ. With 7 bases removed from V and 0 bases from J, the gap between germline ends came to 13 bases. The CDR3 runs 14 residues. The CDR3 coding sequence is TGCGCCAGCTCACACCAACAGCCTAACTATGGCTACACCTTC. This encodes CASSHQQPNYGYTF.

The chain uses TRBV7-8 and TRBJ1-6, with a weak D call TRBD1 (5 bases). Germline assignment: CDR1 SGHVS and CDR2 FQNEAQ. The CDR3 spans 15 residues. V was pared by 1 base and J by 9 bases, with 13 bases between. CDR3 nucleotide sequence: TGTGCCAGCAGCTTAGAACCGGGGGTAGGTTCACCCCTCCACTTT. Translated: CASSLEPGVGSPLHF.

This clone occurred once. V is TRBV6-5 and J is TRBJ2-1; TRBD1 might be the D (7 bases). Germline CDR1 is MNHEY and CDR2 is SVGAGI. There are 15 residues in the CDR3. V was cut by 0 bases and J by 7 bases, with 13 bases left in between. The CDR3 DNA is TGTGCCAGCAGTTACTCAAGGCAGGGGGGTAATGAGCAGTTCTTC. Its translation is CASSYSRQGGNEQFF.

This clone appeared once. CDR3 region: CASKDLGGNDEQFF. The CDR3 DNA follows: TGTGCCAGTAAAGATCTAGGAGGTAACGATGAGCAGTTCTTC. V is TRBV18 and J is TRBJ2-1, with a possible D match to TRBD2 (5 bases). V was pared by 9 bases and J by 8 bases, with 20 bases between. Germline V gives CDR1 KGHSH, CDR2 LQKENI. This CDR3 spans 14 amino acids.

This chain links TRBV6-5 with TRBJ2-5, with 15 bases aligning to TRBD2. V gave up 6 bases and J gave up 5 bases; unmatched junction bases: 4. The CDR3 covers 15 residues. Germline CDR1 MNHEY, CDR2 SVGAGI. In nucleotides, the CDR3 is TGTGCCAGCAGCCCCGGGACTAGCGGGAGGGAGACCCAGTACTTC. It translates to CASSPGTSGRETQYF.

The chain is built from TRBV5-5 and TRBJ1-5; D is unclear. The CDR3 contains 13 residues. Germline CDR1 reads SGHKS; CDR2 reads YYEKEE (reference sequence). The V gene lost 3 bases and the J gene lost 10 bases, with 14 bases spanning the gap. The CDR3 nucleotides are TGTGCCAGCAGCTCCGAAGACCGGACTCCCCAGCATTTT. It codes for CASSSEDRTPQHF.

The chain uses TRBV28 and TRBJ2-7, with 13 bases matching TRBD2. The CDR3 consists of 15 residues. Germline-derived CDR1 and CDR2 are MDHEN and SYDVKM. J was trimmed by 3 bases and V by 4 bases; bases with no gene match: 3. CDR3 coding DNA: TGTGCCAGCAGTTCCGGGACTAGCGGGATCTACGAGCAGTACTTC. Its translation is CASSSGTSGIYEQYF.

This chain uses TRBV5-4 with TRBJ1-1; the match to TRBD1 covers 7 bases. V lost 0 bases and J lost 11; bases outside the gene matches: 4. The CDR3 loop spans 12 amino acids. Per germline, CDR1 SGHNT and CDR2 YYREEE (reference sequence). CDR3 bases: TGTGCCAGCAGCTTGGCGGGACAGAAGGCTTTCTTT. Residues: CASSLAGQKAFF.

V gene TRBV7-9 combines with J gene TRBJ1-1, with 9 positions matching TRBD1. CDR1 and CDR2 from the germline V gene are SEHNR and FQNEAQ (reference sequence). Trimming cost V 5 bases and J 8 bases; bases outside gene matches: 9. CDR3 length: 14 residues. The CDR3 nucleotides are TGTGCCAGCAGCCAAGGGACAGGGAGCTTCGAAGCTTTCTTT. It translates to CASSQGTGSFEAFF.

The sample holds one count of this clone. The chain employs TRBV19 and TRBJ1-2; 7 positions agree with TRBD1. Looked up from germline, CDR1 is LNHDA and CDR2 is SQIVND (reference sequence). The ends lost 7 bases at V and 5 bases at J; junction bases unmatched: 13. The CDR3 totals 15 residues. CDR3 nucleotides: TGTGCCAGTACCACATACGGGACAGCCATGTATGGCTACACCTTC. Translation: CASTTYGTAMYGYTF.

The V and J genes are TRBV19 and TRBJ2-1, with 10 bases matching TRBD1. Germline V gene data show CDR1 as LNHDA and CDR2 as SQIVND (reference sequence). V lost 10 bases to trimming and J lost 7 bases; unmatched junction nucleotides: 13. There are 15 residues in the CDR3. This chain's CDR3 is CATQMQTGGSNEQFF. CDR3 bases: TGTGCCACCCAAATGCAGACAGGGGGCTCGAATGAGCAGTTCTTC.

The chain joins TRBV5-4 to TRBJ1-4, with a weak D call TRBD1 (6 bases). Germline V CDR1 and CDR2: SGHNT, YYREEE (reference sequence). The CDR3 length is 14 residues. V was cut by 3 bases and J by 3 bases, with 9 bases left in between. Here the CDR3 reads CASSYGQSNEKLFF. CDR3 nucleotide sequence: TGTGCCAGCAGCTACGGACAGTCTAATGAAAAACTGTTTTTT.

This clone has a single count. J is TRBJ2-1 and V is TRBV7-2, with 11 bases matching TRBD2. This CDR3 is built from 17 residues. With V trimmed by 2 bases and J by 12 bases, 15 bases remained unmatched. Germline-derived CDR1 and CDR2 are SGHTA and FQGNSA. CDR3 region: CASSLSRTSGPGSGQFF. In DNA form, the CDR3 reads TGTGCCAGCAGCTTATCTCGGACTAGCGGGCCGGGGTCTGGGCAGTTCTTC.

This clone has just a few counts. The rearrangement uses TRBV19 and TRBJ1-2; no clear D. The V gene lost 5 bases and the J gene lost 5 bases, with 9 bases spanning the gap. The CDR3 runs to 12 residues. Germline lookup yields CDR1 LNHDA and CDR2 SQIVND (reference sequence). DNA for the CDR3: TGTGCCAGTAGTTCGACGAGGTATGGCTACACCTTC. It encodes CASSSTRYGYTF. The variable domain in full, with the rest retrieved from reference TRBV19 and TRBJ1-2, is DGGITQSPKYLFRKEGQNVTLSCEQNLNHDAMYWYRQDPGQGLRLIYYSQIVNDFQKGDIAEGYSVSREKKESFPLTVTSAQKNPTAFYLCASSSTRYGYTFGSGTRLTVV.

This rearrangement joins TRBV7-3 to TRBJ2-2; D not certain. The CDR3 spans 13 residues. The V gene's germline CDR1 is SGHTA and CDR2 FQGTGA. The V end was cut by 2 bases, the J end by 8 bases, with 9 bases between. The DNA of the CDR3 is TGTGCCAGCAGCTTATTCCCGAGGGGGGAGCTGTTTTTT. Encoded protein: CASSLFPRGELFF. Full variable domain (missing parts from reference TRBV7-3 and TRBJ2-2): GAGVSQTPSNKVTEKGKYVELRCDPISGHTALYWYRQSLGQGPEFLIYFQGTGAADDSGLPNDRFFAVRPEGSVSTLKIQRTERGDSAVYLCASSLFPRGELFFGEGSRLTVL.

V gene TRBV30 combines with J gene TRBJ1-5; D remains unclear. CDR1 GTSNPN and CDR2 SVGIG come from the germline V gene (reference sequence). This CDR3 is built from 12 residues. Trimming left V 2 bases short and J 2 bases short, with 4 bases between. CDR3 loop: CAWSPGNQPQHF. CDR3 DNA: TGTGCCTGGAGTCCTGGCAATCAGCCCCAGCATTTT.

This rearrangement joins TRBV7-6 to TRBJ2-6; 9 bases fit TRBD1. CDR3 length equals 21 residues. The ends lost 3 bases at V and 2 bases at J; junction bases unmatched: 17. Per germline, CDR1 SGHVS and CDR2 FNYEAQ. Here the CDR3 DNA reads TGTGCCAGCAGCTTTGAGGAGGGACAGGGAATTTTGGAAGCTGGGGCCAACGTCCTGACTTTC. The encoded protein is CASSFEEGQGILEAGANVLTF.